The TCR beta chain described here comes from a study of blood T cell repertoires in COVID-19. Only in-frame clones appear in the TCRdb table, and some are missing; sequencing was by immunoSEQ multiplex PCR. This table holds around 100,000 clones, approximately 79% found once. V gave up 7 bases and J gave up 5 bases; unmatched junction bases: 7. The CDR3 runs 14 residues. Germline V gene data show CDR1 as GTSNPN and CDR2 as SVGIG (reference sequence). V is TRBV30 and J is TRBJ2-3, with 12 bases fitting TRBD2. This TCR derives from a man between 65 and 79 years old with active or convalescent COVID-19. Sample: peripheral blood. CDR3 residues: CASRTSGTGDTQYF. Here the CDR3 DNA reads TGTGCCTCTCGGACTAGCGGGACCGGAGATACGCAGTATTTT.